This TCR beta chain was identified in a study of T cell changes during pregnancy in multiple sclerosis. Data came from immunoSEQ multiplex PCR; TCRdb stores just in-frame clones and leaves some out. The data contain around 16,000 clones, 83% of them seen just once; the ten biggest clones take up 15% to 20%. CDR3 size: 17 residues. Germline V CDR1 and CDR2: SQVTM, ANQGSEA. V was clipped by 5 bases and J by 0 bases, with 19 bases between them. The source is a female donor in good health, enrolled as a control in a pregnancy study. The chain couples TRBV29-1 to TRBJ2-2; the D gene is possibly TRBD2 (6 bases). The starting material was CD8+ T cells from peripheral blood mononuclear cells, obtained after pregnancy. CDR3 sequence reads: CSVPAGPLDSNTGELFF. The CDR3 DNA follows: TGCAGCGTTCCGGCGGGGCCCCTTGACTCGAACACCGGGGAGCTGTTTTTT.